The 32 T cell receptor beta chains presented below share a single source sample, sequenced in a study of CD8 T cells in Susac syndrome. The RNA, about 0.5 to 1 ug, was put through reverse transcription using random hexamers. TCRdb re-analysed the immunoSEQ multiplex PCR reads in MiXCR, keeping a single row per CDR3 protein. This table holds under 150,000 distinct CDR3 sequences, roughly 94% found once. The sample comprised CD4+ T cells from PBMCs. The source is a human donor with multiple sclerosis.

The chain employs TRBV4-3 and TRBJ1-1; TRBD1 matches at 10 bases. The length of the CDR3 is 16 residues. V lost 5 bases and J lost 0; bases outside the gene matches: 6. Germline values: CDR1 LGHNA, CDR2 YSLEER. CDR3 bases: TGCGCCAGCAGCGTCGACAGGGGGCTGATGAACACTGAAGCTTTCTTT. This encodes CASSVDRGLMNTEAFF.

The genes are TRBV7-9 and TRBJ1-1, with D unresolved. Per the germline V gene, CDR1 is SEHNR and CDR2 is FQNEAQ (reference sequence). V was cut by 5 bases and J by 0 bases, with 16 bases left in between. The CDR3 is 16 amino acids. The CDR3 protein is CASSPWGGVMNTEAFF. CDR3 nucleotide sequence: TGTGCCAGCAGCCCTTGGGGTGGGGTGATGAACACTGAAGCTTTCTTT. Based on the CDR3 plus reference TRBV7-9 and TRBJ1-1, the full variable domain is DTGVSQNPRHKITKRGQNVTFRCDPISEHNRLYWYRQTLGQGPEFLTYFQNEAQLEKSRLLSDRFSAERPKGSFSTLEIQRTEQGDSAMYLCASSPWGGVMNTEAFFGQGTRLTVV.

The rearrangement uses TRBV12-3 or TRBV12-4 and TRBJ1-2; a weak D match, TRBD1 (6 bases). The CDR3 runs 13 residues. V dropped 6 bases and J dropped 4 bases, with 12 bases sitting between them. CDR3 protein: CASSFGQRYGYTF. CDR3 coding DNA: TGTGCCAGCAGCTTTGGACAGCGCTATGGCTACACCTTC.

In DNA form, the CDR3 reads TGTGCCTGGAACAGGGGGCCTTGGGACGAGCAGTACTTC. Its translation: CAWNRGPWDEQYF. The rearrangement links TRBV30 to TRBJ2-7; TRBD1 agrees at 9 bases. Trimming at V came to 4 bases and at J to 5 bases, leaving 6 bases not matched to a gene. Germline assignment: CDR1 GTSNPN and CDR2 SVGIG (reference sequence). CDR3 length: 13 residues.

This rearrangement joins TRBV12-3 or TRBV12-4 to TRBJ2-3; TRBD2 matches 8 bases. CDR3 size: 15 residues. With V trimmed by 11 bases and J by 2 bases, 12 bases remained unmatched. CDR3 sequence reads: CACTGRGGNTDTQYF. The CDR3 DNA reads TGTGCCTGCACGGGACGGGGGGGCAACACAGATACGCAGTATTTT.

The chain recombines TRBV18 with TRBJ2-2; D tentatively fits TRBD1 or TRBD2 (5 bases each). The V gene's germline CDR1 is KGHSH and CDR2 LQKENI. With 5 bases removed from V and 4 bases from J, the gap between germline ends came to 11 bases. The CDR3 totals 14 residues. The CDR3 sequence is CASSVQGPTGELFF. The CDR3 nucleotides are TGTGCCAGCTCAGTCCAGGGACCCACCGGGGAGCTGTTTTTT.

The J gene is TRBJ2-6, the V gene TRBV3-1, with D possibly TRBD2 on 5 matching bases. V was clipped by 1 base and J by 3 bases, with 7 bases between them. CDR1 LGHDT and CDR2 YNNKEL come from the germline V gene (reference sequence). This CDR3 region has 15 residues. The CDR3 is CASSQAGYGANVLTF. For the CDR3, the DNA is TGTGCCAGCAGCCAAGCGGGGTATGGGGCCAACGTCCTGACTTTC. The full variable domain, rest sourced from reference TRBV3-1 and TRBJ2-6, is DTAVSQTPKYLVTQMGNDKSIKCEQNLGHDTMYWYKQDSKKFLKIMFSYNNKELIINETVPNRFSPKSPDKAHLNLHINSLELGDSAVYFCASSQAGYGANVLTFGAGSRLTVL.

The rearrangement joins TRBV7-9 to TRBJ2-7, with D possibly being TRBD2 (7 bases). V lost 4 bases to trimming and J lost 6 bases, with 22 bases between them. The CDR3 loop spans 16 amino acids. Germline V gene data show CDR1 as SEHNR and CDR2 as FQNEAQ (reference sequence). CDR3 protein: CASSSLGGGAASEQYF. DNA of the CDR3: TGTGCCAGCAGCTCCCTCGGAGGGGGGGCCGCCTCCGAGCAGTACTTC. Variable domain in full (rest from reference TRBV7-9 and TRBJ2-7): DTGVSQNPRHKITKRGQNVTFRCDPISEHNRLYWYRQTLGQGPEFLTYFQNEAQLEKSRLLSDRFSAERPKGSFSTLEIQRTEQGDSAMYLCASSSLGGGAASEQYFGPGTRLTVT.

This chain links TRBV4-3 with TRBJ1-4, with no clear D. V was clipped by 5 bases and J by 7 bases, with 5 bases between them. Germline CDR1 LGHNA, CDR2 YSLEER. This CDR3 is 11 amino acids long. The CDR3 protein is CASSGREKLFF. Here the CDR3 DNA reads TGCGCCAGCAGCGGCCGTGAAAAACTGTTTTTT.

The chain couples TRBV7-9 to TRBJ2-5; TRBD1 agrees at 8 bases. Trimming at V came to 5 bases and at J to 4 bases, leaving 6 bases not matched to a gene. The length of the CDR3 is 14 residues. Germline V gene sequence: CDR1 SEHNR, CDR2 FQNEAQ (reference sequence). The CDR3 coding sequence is TGTGCCAGCAGCCAAGAGGACAGGGCAGAGACCCAGTACTTC. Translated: CASSQEDRAETQYF.

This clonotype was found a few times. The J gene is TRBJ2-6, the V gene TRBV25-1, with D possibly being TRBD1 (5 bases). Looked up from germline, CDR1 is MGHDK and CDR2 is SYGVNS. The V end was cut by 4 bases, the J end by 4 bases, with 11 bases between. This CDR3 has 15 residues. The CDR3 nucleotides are TGTGCCAGCAGTGCCTCAGGGTCCGGGGCCAACGTCCTGACTTTC. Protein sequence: CASSASGSGANVLTF.

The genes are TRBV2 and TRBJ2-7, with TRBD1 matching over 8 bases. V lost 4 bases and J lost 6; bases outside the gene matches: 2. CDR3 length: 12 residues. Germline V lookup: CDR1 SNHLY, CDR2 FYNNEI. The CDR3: CASSGQGLEQYF. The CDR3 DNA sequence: TGTGCCAGCAGTGGACAGGGGCTCGAGCAGTACTTC. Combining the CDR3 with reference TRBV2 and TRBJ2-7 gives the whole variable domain EPEVTQTPSHQVTQMGQEVILRCVPISNHLYFYWYRQILGQKVEFLVSFYNNEISEKSEIFDDQFSVERPDGSNFTLKIRSTKLEDSAMYFCASSGQGLEQYFGPGTRLTVT.

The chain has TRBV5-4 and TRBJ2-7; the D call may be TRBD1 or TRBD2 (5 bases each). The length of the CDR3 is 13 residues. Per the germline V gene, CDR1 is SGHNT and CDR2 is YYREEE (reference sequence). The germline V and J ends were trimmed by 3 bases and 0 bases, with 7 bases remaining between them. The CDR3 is CASSWDVSYEQYF. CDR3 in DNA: TGTGCCAGCAGCTGGGACGTCTCCTACGAGCAGTACTTC.

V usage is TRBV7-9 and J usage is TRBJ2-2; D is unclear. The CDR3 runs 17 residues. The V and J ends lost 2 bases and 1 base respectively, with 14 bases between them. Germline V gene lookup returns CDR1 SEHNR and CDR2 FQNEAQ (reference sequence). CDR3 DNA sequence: TGTGCCAGCAGCTTAACCCTGGGCTTTCTGAACACCGGGGAGCTGTTTTTT. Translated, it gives CASSLTLGFLNTGELFF.

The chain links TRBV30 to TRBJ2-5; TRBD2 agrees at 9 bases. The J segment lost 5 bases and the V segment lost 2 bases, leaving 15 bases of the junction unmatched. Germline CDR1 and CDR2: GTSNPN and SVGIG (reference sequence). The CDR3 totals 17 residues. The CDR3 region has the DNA TGTGCCTGGAGTACGGTAGCGGGGGCCCTCAATATGGAGACCCAGTACTTC. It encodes CAWSTVAGALNMETQYF.

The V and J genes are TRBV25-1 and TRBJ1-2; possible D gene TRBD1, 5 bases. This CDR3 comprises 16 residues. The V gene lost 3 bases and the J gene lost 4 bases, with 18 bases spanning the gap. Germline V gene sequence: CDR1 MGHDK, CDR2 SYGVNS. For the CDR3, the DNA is TGTGCCAGCAGTGACGGGGACCGGTCACCCATCTATGGCTACACCTTC. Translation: CASSDGDRSPIYGYTF.

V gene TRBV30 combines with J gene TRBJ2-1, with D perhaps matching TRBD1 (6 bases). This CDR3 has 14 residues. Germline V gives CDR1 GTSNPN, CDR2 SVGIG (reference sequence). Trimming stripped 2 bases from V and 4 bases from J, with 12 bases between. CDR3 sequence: CAWSSSDRYNEQFF. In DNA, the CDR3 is TGTGCCTGGAGTTCCTCGGACAGATACAATGAGCAGTTCTTC. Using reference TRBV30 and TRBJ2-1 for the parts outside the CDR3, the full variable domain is SQTIHQWPATLVQPVGSPLSLECTVEGTSNPNLYWYRQAAGRGLQLLFYSVGIGQISSEVPQNLSASRPQDRQFILSSKKLLLSDSGFYLCAWSSSDRYNEQFFGPGTRLTVL.

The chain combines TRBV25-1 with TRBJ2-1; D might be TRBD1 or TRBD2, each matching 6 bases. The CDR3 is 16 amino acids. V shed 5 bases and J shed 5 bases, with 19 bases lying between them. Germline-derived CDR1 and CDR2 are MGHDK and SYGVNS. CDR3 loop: CASSPWGANSDNEQFF. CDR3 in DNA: TGTGCCAGCAGTCCCTGGGGGGCGAACAGCGACAATGAGCAGTTCTTC.

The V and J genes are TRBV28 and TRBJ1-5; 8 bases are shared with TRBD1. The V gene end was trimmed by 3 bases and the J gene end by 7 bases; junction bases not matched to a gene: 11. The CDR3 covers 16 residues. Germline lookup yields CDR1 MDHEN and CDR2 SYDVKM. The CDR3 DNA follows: TGTGCCAGCAGTTTGATACAGGGGGTCGGAGGGCAGCCCCAGCATTTT. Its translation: CASSLIQGVGGQPQHF.

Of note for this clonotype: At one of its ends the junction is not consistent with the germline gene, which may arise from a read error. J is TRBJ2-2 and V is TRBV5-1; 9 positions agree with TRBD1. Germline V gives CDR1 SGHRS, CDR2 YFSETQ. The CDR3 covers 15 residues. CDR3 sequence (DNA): TGTGCCTCCTCGTCGGGACAGGGAAACACCGGGGAGCTGTTTTTT. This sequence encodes CASSSGQGNTGELFF.

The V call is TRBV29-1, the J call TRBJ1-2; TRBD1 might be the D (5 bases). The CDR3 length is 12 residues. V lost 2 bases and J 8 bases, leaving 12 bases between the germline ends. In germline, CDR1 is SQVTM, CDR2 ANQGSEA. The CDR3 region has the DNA TGCAGCGTTGAAATCTTTCAGGGCGGCTACACCTTC. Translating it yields CSVEIFQGGYTF.

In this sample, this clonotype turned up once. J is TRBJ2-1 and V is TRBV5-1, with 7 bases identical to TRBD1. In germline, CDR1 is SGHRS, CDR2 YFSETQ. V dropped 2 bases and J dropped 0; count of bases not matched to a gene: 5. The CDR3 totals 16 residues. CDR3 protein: CASSLQGTVSYNEQFF. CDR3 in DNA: TGCGCCAGCAGCTTACAGGGGACGGTCTCCTACAATGAGCAGTTCTTC.

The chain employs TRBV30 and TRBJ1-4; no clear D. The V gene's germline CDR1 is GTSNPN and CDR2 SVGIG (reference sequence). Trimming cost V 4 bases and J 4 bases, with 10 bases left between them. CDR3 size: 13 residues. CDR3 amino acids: CAWTGSYNEKLFF. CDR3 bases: TGTGCCTGGACCGGGTCCTATAATGAAAAACTGTTTTTT.

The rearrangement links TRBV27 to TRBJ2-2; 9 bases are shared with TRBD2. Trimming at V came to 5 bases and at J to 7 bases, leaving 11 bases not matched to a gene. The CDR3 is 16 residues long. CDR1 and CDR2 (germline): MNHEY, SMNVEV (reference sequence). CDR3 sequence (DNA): TGTGCCAGCAGTCCGCTCGCGGGGGGGCTCGGCGGGGAGCTGTTTTTT. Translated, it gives CASSPLAGGLGGELFF.

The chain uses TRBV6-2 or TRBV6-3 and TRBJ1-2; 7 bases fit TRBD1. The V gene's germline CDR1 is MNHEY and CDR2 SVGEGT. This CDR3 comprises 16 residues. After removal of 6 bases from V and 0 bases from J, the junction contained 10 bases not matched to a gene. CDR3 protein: CASRTGRGSANYGYTF. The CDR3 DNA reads TGTGCCAGCAGGACAGGGAGAGGATCTGCTAACTATGGCTACACCTTC.

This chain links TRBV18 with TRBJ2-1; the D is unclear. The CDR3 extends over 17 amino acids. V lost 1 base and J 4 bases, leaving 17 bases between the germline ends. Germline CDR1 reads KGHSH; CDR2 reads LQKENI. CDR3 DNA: TGTGCCAGCTCACCACAAACGAGGAGTGTCAATTACAATGAGCAGTTCTTC. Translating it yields CASSPQTRSVNYNEQFF.

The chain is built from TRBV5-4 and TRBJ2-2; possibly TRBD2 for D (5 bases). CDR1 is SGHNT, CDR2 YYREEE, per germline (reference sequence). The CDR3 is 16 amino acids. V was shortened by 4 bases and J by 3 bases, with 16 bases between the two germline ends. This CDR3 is CASSPKALADTGELFF. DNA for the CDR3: TGTGCCAGCAGCCCGAAGGCGCTAGCAGACACCGGGGAGCTGTTTTTT.

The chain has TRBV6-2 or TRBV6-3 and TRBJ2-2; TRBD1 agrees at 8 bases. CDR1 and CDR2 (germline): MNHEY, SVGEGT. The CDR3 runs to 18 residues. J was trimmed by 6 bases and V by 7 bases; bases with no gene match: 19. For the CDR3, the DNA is TGTGCCAGCACCCAATCTCCCGGACAGGGAAAACCTCCCGGGGAGCTGTTTTTT. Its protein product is CASTQSPGQGKPPGELFF.

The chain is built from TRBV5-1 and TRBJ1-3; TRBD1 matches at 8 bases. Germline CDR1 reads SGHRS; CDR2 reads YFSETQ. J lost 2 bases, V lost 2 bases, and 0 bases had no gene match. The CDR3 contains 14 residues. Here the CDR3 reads CASSLQGAGNTIYF. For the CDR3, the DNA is TGCGCCAGCAGCTTACAGGGGGCTGGAAACACCATATATTTT.

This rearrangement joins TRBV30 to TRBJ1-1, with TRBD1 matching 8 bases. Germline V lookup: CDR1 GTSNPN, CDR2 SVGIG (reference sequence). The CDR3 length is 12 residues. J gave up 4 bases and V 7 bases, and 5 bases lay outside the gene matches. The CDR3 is CALSTGGTEAFF. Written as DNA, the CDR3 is TGTGCCTTATCCACAGGGGGCACTGAAGCTTTCTTT.

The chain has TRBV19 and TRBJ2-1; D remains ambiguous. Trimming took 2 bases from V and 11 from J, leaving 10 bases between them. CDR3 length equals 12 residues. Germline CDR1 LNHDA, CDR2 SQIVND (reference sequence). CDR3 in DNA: TGTGCCAGTAGTATACATTACAGTAAGCAGTTCTTC. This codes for CASSIHYSKQFF.

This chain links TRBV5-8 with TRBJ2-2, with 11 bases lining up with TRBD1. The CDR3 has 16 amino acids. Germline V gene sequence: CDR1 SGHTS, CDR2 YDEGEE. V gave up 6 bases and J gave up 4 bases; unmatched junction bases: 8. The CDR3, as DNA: TGTGCCAGCATCCTAACCGGGACAGGGGGCACCGGGGAGCTGTTTTTT. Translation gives CASILTGTGGTGELFF.